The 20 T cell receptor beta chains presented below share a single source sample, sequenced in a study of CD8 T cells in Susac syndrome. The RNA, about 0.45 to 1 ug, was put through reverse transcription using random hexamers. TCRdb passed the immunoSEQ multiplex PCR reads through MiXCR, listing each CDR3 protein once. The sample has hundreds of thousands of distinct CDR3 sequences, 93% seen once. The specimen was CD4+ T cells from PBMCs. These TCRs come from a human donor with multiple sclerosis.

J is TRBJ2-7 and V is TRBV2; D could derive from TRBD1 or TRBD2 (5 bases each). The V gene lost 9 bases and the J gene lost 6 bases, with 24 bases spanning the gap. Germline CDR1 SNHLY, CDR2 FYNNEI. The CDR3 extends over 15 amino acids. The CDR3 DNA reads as TGTGCCAGTTGCCTGTCCGGGGCCTCAGTCGGCGAGCAGTACGTC. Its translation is CASCLSGASVGEQYV.

As DNA, the CDR3 is TGTGCCAGCAGCACTGGGACAGCTCAAGAGACCCAGTACTTC. Translating gives CASSTGTAQETQYF. The chain links TRBV7-2 to TRBJ2-5, with 7 positions matching TRBD1. CDR3 length equals 14 residues. The junction had 5 bases not matched to a gene; V was cut back by 5 bases and J by 2 bases. Germline CDR1 and CDR2: SGHTA and FQGNSA.

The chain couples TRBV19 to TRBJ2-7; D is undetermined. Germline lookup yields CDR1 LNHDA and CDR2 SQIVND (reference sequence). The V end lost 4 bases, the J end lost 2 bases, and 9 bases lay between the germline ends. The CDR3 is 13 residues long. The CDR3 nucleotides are TGTGCCAGTAGTAAACGGGCCCCCTACGAGCAGTACTTC. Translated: CASSKRAPYEQYF.

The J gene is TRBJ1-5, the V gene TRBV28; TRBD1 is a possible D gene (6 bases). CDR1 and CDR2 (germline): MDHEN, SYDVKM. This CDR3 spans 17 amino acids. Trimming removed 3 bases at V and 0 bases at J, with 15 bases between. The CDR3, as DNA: TGTGCCAGCAGTTTCGACAGGCGTAGTAATAGCAATCAGCCCCAGCATTTT. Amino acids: CASSFDRRSNSNQPQHF.

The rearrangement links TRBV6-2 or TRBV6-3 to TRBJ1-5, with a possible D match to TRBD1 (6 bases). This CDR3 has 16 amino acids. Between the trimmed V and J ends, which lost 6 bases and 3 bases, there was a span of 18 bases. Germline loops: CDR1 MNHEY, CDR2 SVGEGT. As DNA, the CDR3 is TGTGCCAGCAGCTCTACGCCGGGGGGGGCCAATCAGCCCCAGCATTTT. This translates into CASSSTPGGANQPQHF.

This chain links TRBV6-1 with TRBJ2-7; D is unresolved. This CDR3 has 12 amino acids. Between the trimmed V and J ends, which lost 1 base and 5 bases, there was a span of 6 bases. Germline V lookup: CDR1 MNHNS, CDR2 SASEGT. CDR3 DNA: TGTGCCAGCAGTGAAGGAAGCCACGAGCAGTACGTC. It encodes CASSEGSHEQYV.

The CDR3: CASTRGGAGVPIYNEQFF. CDR3 bases: TGTGCCAGCACCCGAGGGGGAGCGGGGGTGCCCATCTACAATGAGCAGTTCTTC. V usage is TRBV3-1 and J usage is TRBJ2-1; 8 bases line up with TRBD2. Germline loops: CDR1 LGHDT, CDR2 YNNKEL (reference sequence). The CDR3 contains 18 residues. V shed 7 bases, J shed 3 bases, and the junction held 17 bases outside the gene matches.

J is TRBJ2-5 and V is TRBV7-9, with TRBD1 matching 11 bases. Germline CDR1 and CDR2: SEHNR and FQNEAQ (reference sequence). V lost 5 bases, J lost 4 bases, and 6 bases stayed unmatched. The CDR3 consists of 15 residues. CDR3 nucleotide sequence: TGTGCCAGCAGCCCCCATGGGACAGGGGGAGAGACCCAGTACTTC. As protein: CASSPHGTGGETQYF.

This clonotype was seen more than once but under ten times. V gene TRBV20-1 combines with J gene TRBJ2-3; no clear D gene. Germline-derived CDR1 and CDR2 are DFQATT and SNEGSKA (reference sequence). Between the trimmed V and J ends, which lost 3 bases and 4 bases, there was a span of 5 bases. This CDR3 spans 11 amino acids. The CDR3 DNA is TGCAGTGCTAGGGTTGCAGATACGCAGTATTTT. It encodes CSARVADTQYF.

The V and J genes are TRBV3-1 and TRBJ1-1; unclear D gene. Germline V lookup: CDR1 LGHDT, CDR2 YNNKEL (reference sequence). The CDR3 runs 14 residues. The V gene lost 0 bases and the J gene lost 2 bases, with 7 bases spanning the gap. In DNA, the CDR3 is TGTGCCAGCAGCCAAGAACAGCAAAACACTGAAGCTTTCTTT. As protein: CASSQEQQNTEAFF.

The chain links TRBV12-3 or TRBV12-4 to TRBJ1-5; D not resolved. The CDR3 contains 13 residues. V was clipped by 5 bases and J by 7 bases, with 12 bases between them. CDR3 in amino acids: CASSPLLSQPQHF. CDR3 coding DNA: TGTGCCAGCAGTCCTCTACTGTCCCAGCCCCAGCATTTT.

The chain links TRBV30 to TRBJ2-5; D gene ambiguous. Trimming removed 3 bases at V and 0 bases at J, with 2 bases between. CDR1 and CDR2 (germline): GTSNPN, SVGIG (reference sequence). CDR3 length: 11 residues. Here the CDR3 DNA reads TGTGCCTGGAGAGACCAAGAGACCCAGTACTTC. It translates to CAWRDQETQYF. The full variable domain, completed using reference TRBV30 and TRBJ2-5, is SQTIHQWPATLVQPVGSPLSLECTVEGTSNPNLYWYRQAAGRGLQLLFYSVGIGQISSEVPQNLSASRPQDRQFILSSKKLLLSDSGFYLCAWRDQETQYFGPGTRLLVL.

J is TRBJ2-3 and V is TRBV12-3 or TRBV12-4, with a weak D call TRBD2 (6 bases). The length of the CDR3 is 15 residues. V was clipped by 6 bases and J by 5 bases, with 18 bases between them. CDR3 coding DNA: TGTGCCAGCAGCCCAGAGGGCAGGGAGGAAGATACGCAGTATTTT. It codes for CASSPEGREEDTQYF.

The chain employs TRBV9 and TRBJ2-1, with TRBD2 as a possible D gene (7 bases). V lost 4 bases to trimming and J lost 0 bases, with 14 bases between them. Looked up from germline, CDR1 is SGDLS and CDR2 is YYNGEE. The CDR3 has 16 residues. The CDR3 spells CASSPPGGTSYNEQFF. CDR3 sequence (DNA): TGTGCCAGCAGCCCCCCGGGGGGCACCTCCTACAATGAGCAGTTCTTC.

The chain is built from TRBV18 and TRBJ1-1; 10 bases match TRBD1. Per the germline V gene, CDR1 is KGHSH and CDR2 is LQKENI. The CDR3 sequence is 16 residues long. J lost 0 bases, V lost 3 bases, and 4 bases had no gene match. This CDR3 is CASSPDGTGVNTEAFF. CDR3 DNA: TGTGCCAGCTCACCCGATGGGACAGGGGTGAACACTGAAGCTTTCTTT.

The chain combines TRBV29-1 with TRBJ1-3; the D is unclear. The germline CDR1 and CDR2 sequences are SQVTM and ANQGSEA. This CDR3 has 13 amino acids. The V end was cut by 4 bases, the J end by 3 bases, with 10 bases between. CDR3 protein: CSVAGVGGNTIYF. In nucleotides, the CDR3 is TGCAGCGTTGCCGGGGTGGGTGGAAACACCATATATTTT. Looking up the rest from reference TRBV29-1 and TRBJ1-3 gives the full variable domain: SAVISQKPSRDICQRGTSLTIQCQVDSQVTMMFWYRQQPGQSLTLIATANQGSEATYESGFVIDKFPISRPNLTFSTLTVSNMSPEDSSIYLCSVAGVGGNTIYFGEGSWLTVV.

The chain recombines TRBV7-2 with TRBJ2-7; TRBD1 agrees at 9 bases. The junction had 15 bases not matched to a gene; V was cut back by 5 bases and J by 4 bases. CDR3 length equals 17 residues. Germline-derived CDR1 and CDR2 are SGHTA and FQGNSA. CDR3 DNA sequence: TGTGCCAGCAGCGCAAGCTCCACAGGGGGCGAGTCTTACGAGCAGTACTTC. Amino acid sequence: CASSASSTGGESYEQYF.

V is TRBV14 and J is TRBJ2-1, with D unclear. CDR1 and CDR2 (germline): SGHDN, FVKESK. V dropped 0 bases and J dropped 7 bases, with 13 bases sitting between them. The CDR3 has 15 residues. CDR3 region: CASSQEWPYGNEQFF. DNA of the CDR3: TGTGCCAGCAGCCAAGAGTGGCCCTACGGGAATGAGCAGTTCTTC.

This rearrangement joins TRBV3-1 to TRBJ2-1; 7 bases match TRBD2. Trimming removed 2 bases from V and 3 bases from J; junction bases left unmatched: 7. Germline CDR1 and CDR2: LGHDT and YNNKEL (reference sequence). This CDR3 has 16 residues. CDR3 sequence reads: CASSQLLRGDYNEQFF. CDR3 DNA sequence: TGTGCCAGCAGCCAACTCCTCCGGGGGGACTACAATGAGCAGTTCTTC.

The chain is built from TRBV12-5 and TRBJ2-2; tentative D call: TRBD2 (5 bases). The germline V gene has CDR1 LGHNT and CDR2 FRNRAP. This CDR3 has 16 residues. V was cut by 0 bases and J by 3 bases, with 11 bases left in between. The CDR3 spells CASGLVRRTYTGELFF. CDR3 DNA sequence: TGTGCTAGTGGTTTGGTGAGGAGGACCTACACCGGGGAGCTGTTTTTT.